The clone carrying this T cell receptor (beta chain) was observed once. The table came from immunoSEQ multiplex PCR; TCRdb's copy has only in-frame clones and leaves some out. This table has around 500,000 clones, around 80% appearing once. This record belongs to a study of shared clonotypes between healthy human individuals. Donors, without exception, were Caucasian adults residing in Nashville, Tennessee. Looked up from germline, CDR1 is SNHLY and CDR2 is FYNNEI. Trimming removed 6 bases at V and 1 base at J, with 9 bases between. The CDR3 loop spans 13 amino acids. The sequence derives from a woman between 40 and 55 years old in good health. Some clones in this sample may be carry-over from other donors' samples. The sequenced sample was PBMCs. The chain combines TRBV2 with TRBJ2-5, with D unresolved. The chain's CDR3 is CASRRHPQETQYF. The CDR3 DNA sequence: TGTGCCAGCAGGAGACACCCCCAAGAGACCCAGTACTTC.